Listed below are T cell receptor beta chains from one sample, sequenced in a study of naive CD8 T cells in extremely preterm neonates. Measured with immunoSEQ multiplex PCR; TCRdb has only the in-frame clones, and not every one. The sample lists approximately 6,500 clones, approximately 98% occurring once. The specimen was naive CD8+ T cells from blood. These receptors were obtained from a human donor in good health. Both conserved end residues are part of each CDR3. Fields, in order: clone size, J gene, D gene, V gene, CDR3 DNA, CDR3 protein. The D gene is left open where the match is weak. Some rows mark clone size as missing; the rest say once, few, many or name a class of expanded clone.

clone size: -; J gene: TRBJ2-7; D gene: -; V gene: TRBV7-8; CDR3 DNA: TGTGCCAGCAGCCAGGGGAGTGGCTACGAGCAGTACTTC; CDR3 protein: CASSQGSGYEQYF
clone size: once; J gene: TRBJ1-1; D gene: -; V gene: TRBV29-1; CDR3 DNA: TGCAGCGTATTCCTAAACACTGAAGCTTTCTTT; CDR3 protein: CSVFLNTEAFF
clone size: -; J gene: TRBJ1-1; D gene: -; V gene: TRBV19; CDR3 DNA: TGTGCCAGTAGTATATATGAGGGTGGGAACACTGAAGCTTTCTTT; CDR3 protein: CASSIYEGGNTEAFF
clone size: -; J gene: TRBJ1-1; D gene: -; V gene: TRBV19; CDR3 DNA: TGTGCCAGTAGTCCAGATGAAGAATTGAACACTGAAGCTTTCTTT; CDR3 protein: CASSPDEELNTEAFF
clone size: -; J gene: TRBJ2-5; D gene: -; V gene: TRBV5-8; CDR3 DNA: TGTGCCAGCAGCTATCGGGACATTCAAGAGACCCAGTACTTC; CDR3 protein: CASSYRDIQETQYF
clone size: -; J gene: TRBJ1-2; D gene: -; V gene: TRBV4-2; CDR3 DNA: TGTGCCAGCAGCAACCGTGGCCCCTATGGCTACACCTTC; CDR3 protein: CASSNRGPYGYTF
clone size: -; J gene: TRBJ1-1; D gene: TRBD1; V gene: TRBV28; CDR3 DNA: TGTGCCAGCAGTGCAGGAGGGGGCGGATGGGACACTGAAGCTTTCTTT; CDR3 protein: CASSAGGGGWDTEAFF
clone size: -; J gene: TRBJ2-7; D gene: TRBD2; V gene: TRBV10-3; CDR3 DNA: TGTGCCATCAGCCAAGCGGGAGTAAGCCACGAGCAGTACTTC; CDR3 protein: CAISQAGVSHEQYF
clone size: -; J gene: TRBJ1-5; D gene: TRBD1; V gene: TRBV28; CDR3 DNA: TGTGCCAGCAGTTCCTCCCGGACAGGGGGCTCCCTGTATAGCAATCAGCCCCAGCATTTT; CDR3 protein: CASSSSRTGGSLYSNQPQHF
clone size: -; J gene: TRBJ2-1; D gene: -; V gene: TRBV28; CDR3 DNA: TGTGCCAGCAGTTCCATCGGACTCAACAATGAGCAGTTCTTC; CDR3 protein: CASSSIGLNNEQFF
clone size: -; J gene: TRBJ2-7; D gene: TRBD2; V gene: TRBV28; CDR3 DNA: TGTGCCAGTTTAGCGGGAGGGCTCCTGATGAACGAGCAGTACTTC; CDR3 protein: CASLAGGLLMNEQYF
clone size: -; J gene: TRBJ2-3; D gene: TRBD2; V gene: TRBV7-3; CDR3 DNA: TGTGCCAGCAGCTCACTAGCGGGAGGCACAGATACGCAGTATTTT; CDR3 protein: CASSSLAGGTDTQYF
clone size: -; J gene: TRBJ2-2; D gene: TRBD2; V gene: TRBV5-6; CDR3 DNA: TGTGCCAGCAGCTTAGGGACTAGCGGGATACGACCCGGGGAGCTGTTTTTT; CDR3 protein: CASSLGTSGIRPGELFF
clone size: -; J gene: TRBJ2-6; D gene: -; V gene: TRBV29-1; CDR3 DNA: TGCAGCGTTGAAGTTTATGAGGGTACCGGGGCCAACGTCCTGACTTTC; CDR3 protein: CSVEVYEGTGANVLTF
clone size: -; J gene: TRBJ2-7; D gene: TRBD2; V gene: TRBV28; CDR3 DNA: TGTGCCAGCAGTGGGGACTATCGAAGGTACGAGCAGTACTTC; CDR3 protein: CASSGDYRRYEQYF
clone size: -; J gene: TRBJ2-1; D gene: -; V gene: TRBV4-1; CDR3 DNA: TGCGCCAGCAGCCAAGCCCCCGCTAGCGACTACAATGAGCAGTTCTTC; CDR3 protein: CASSQAPASDYNEQFF
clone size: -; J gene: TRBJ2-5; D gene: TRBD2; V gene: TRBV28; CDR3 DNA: TGTGCCAGCAACCCGACGGGGGGAGGGAGGGGAGGGGAGCAGTACTTC; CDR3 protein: CASNPTGGGRGGEQYF
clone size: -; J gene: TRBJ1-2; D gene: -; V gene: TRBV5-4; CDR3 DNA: TGTGCCAGCAGCTTCACCCAGGTTCGTGACTATGGCTACACCTTC; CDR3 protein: CASSFTQVRDYGYTF
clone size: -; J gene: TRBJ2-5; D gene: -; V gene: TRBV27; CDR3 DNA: TGTGCCAGCAGTTTATTATCCGGGAACCAAGAGACCCAGTACTTC; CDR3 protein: CASSLLSGNQETQYF
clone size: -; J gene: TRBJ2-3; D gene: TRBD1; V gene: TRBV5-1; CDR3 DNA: TGCGCCAGCAGCTCCCACCGCCAGACTACAGGGGAGAATTGGGATACGCAGTATTTT; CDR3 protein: CASSSHRQTTGENWDTQYF
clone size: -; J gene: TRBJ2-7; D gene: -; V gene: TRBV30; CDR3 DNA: TGTGCCTGGACAGAGGCATCCACCTACGAGCAGTACTTC; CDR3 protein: CAWTEASTYEQYF
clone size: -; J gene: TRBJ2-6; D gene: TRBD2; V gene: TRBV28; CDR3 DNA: TGTGCCAGCAGTCCCCGGGGGGAGTCTGGGGCCAACGTCCTGACTTTC; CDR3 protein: CASSPRGESGANVLTF
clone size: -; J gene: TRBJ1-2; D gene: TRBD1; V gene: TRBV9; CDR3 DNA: TGTGCCAGCAGCGTAGCCGAGGGGTATAGACAGGGGGCGGACTATGGCTACACCTTC; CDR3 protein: CASSVAEGYRQGADYGYTF
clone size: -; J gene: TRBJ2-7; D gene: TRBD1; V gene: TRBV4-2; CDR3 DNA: TGTGCCAGCAGCCAAGCCCGGACAGGCCGGTACGAGCAGTACTTC; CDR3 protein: CASSQARTGRYEQYF
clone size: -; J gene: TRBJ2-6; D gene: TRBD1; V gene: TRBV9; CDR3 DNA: TGTGCCAGCAGCGACACCCTGACAGGGGCTGGGGCCAACGTCCTGACTTTC; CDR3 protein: CASSDTLTGAGANVLTF
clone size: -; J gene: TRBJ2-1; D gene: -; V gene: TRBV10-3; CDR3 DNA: TGTGCCATCAGACCCGACATAAGCTCCTACAATGAGCAGTTCTTC; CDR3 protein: CAIRPDISSYNEQFF
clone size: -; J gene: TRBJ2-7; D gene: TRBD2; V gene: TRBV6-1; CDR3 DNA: TGTGCCAGCAGCAAAACTAGCGGGACCTACGAGCAGTACTTC; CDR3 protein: CASSKTSGTYEQYF
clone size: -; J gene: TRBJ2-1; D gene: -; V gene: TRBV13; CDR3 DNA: TGTGCCAGCCGCCGTCGGACTGAAGGAATGCATGAGCAGTTCTTC; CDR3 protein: CASRRRTEGMHEQFF
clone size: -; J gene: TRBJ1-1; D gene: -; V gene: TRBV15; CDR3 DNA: TGTGCCACCAGCAGAGCAAGGGGAGGGGCTGAAGCTTTCTTT; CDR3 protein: CATSRARGGAEAFF
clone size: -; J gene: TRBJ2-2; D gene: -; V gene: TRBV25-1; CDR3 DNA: TGTGCCAGCAGTGAAAGCGGGTCTTACACCGGGGAGCTGTTTTTT; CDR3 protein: CASSESGSYTGELFF
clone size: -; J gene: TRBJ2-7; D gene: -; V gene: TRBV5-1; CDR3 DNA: TGCGCCAGCAGCTCCGCCTACGAGCAGTACTTC; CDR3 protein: CASSSAYEQYF
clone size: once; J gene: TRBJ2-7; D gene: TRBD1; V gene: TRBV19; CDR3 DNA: TGTGCCAGTAGTATCTCCACGGACAGGGGTCCCTACGAGCAGTACTTC; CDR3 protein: CASSISTDRGPYEQYF
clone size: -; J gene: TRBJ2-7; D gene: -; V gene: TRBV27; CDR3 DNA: TGTGCCAGCAGTTTATACCCCCGGGGGGCAGCCTACGAGCAGTACTTC; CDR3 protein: CASSLYPRGAAYEQYF
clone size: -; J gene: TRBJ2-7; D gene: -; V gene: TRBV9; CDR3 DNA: TGTGCCAGCAGCGTCGGGGGGTCAGGGGTGTACGAGCAGTACTTC; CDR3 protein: CASSVGGSGVYEQYF
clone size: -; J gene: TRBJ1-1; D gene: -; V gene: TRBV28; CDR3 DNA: TGTGCCAGCAGTTTCCCCATCGTGGCAGGGGATTACTCGAACACTGAAGCTTTCTTT; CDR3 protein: CASSFPIVAGDYSNTEAFF
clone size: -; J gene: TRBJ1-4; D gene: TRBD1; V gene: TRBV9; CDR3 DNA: TGTGCCAGCAGCGTATCCGACAGGGCTCTTGAAAAACTGTTTTTT; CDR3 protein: CASSVSDRALEKLFF
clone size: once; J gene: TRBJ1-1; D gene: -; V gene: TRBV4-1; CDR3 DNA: TGCGCCAGCAGTGCCTACCCGCAAAATAACCAGGTTAACACTGAAGCTTTCTTT; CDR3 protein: CASSAYPQNNQVNTEAFF
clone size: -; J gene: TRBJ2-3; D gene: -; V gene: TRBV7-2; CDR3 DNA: TGTGCCAGCAGCTCAATCGGTGCCAGGACAGATACGCAGTATTTT; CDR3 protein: CASSSIGARTDTQYF
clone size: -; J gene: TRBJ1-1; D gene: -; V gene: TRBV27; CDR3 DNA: TGTGCCAGCAGTTTTTTGGGGCCGCGAGAGGAAGCTTTCTTT; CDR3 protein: CASSFLGPREEAFF
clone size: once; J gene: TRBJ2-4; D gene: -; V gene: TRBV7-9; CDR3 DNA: TGTGCCAGCAGCTTCTTCCAACAGGGAAACATTCAGTACTTC; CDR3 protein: CASSFFQQGNIQYF
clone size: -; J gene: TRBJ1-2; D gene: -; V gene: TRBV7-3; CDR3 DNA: TGTGCCAGCAGCCCTGGACTGACCTCTGGGGAAGGCTACACCTTC; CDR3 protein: CASSPGLTSGEGYTF
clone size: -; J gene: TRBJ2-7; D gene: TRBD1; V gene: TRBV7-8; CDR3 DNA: TGTGCCAGCAGCACGCTGACAGGGGGCATCTTCGAGCAGCACTTC; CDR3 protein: CASSTLTGGIFEQHF
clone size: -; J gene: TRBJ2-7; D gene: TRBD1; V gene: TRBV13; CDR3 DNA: TGTGCCAGCAGCGGCCGGACAGGGGCCTACGAGCAGTACTTC; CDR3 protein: CASSGRTGAYEQYF
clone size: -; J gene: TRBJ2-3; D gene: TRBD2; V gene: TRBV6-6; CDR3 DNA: TGTGCCAGCACCCCGCGGGAGAAAACAGATACGCAGTATTTT; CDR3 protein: CASTPREKTDTQYF
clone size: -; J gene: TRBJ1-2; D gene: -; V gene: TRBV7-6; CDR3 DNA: TGTGCCAGCAGCTTACAGGGTAACTATGGCTACACCTTC; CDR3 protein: CASSLQGNYGYTF
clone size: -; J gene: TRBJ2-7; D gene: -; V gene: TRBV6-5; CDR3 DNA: TGTGCCAGCAGTTACTCGATTCTGGAGGGATCTTACGAGCAGTACTTC; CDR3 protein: CASSYSILEGSYEQYF
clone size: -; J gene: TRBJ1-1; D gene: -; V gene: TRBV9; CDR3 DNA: TGTGCCAGCAGCCACAACCAGGGGTCTGACACTGAAGCTTTCTTT; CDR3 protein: CASSHNQGSDTEAFF
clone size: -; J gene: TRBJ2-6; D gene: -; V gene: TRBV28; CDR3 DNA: TGTGCCAGCAGATACTCGGGGGGGGCCAACGTCCTGACTTTC; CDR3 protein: CASRYSGGANVLTF
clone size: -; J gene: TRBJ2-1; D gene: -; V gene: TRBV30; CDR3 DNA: TGTGCCTGGAGTCACGGCTCCTACAATGAGCAGTTCTTC; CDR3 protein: CAWSHGSYNEQFF
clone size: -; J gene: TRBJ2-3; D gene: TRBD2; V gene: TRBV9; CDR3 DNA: TGTGCCAGCAGCGCCGCGGGAGCCACGCAGTATTTT; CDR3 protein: CASSAAGATQYF